This passage covers 8 T cell receptor beta chains from one sample sequenced in a study of radiation and T cells in renal cell carcinoma. The repertoire was sequenced with immunoSEQ multiplex PCR; TCRdb's copy has only in-frame clones and lacks some. The sample lists over 120,000 clones; around 88% were seen once. This sample's time point: blood 4 weeks post-SBRT, at nephrectomy. Regarding treatment: 15 Gy SBRT to primary tumor, nephrectomy 4 weeks later. Sequencing was performed on blood, taken from a patient whose treatment included radiotherapy and nephrectomy. The source is a woman between 45 and 60 years old with renal cell carcinoma.

This chain links TRBV4-1 with TRBJ2-1; 7 bases align to TRBD1. Germline trimming cut 4 bases from V and 3 bases from J; bases unmatched to any gene: 3. Germline V lookup: CDR1 MGHRA, CDR2 YSYEKL. The CDR3 is 14 residues long. CDR3 nucleotide sequence: TGCGCCAGCAGCCCCGGGACAGACTACAATGAGCAGTTCTTC. This gives the protein CASSPGTDYNEQFF.

Remarks on this clone: Additional DNA sequences in this sample encode the identical CDR3. The gene calls are TRBV7-8 and TRBJ2-5; no firm D call. The CDR3 consists of 13 residues. V gave up 1 base and J gave up 3 bases, with 6 bases separating them. Germline V gene sequence: CDR1 SGHVS, CDR2 FQNEAQ. The DNA of the CDR3 is TGTGCCAGCAGCTTAGGGGGTGAAGAGACCCAGTACTTC. It yields the protein CASSLGGEETQYF.

The chain couples TRBV11-2 to TRBJ2-3, with D possibly being TRBD1 or TRBD2 (6 bases each). This CDR3 is built from 15 residues. Germline CDR1 reads SGHAT; CDR2 reads FQNNGV. Trimming stripped 1 base from V and 1 base from J, with 9 bases between. The CDR3, as DNA: TGTGCCAGCAGCTTAGTCCGGGGGCGCACAGATACGCAGTATTTT. Protein sequence: CASSLVRGRTDTQYF.

The CDR3 DNA follows: TGCGCCAGCAGCAAGACTAGCGGGAGGCAGGCCTACGAGCAGTACTTC. It yields the protein CASSKTSGRQAYEQYF. The chain uses TRBV4-1 and TRBJ2-7; 13 nucleotides line up with TRBD2. This CDR3 is built from 16 residues. V trimming: 5 bases; J trimming: 2 bases; junction bases outside the gene matches: 6. Germline V gives CDR1 MGHRA, CDR2 YSYEKL.

The rearrangement uses TRBV7-2 and TRBJ2-3; perhaps TRBD2 as D (5 bases). The CDR3 totals 14 residues. Trimming removed 1 base from V and 11 bases from J, with 16 bases in between. Germline values: CDR1 SGHTA, CDR2 FQGNSA. This chain's CDR3 is CASSLVIIRDGQYF. The DNA for the CDR3 is TGTGCCAGCAGCTTAGTCATCATCCGGGATGGGCAGTATTTT.

CDR3 sequence reads: CASSYKYYTF. The DNA for the CDR3 is TGTGCCAGCAGCTACAAGTACTACACCTTC. The chain uses TRBV6-5 and TRBJ1-2; D unclear. The CDR3 is 10 amino acids. Germline-derived CDR1 and CDR2 are MNHEY and SVGAGI. Trimming removed 6 bases at V and 10 bases at J, with 9 bases between.

This clone has a count of ten or more. The chain combines TRBV30 with TRBJ1-4; D is perhaps TRBD1 (5 bases). This CDR3 has 15 residues. The V end was cut by 7 bases, the J end by 0 bases, with 15 bases between. The germline CDR1 and CDR2 sequences are GTSNPN and SVGIG (reference sequence). The CDR3 loop reads CASSGPSATNEKLFF. For the CDR3, the DNA is TGTGCCTCGTCAGGGCCCTCAGCAACTAATGAAAAACTGTTTTTT. The complete variable domain, with remaining parts taken from reference TRBV30 and TRBJ1-4, reads SQTIHQWPATLVQPVGSPLSLECTVEGTSNPNLYWYRQAAGRGLQLLFYSVGIGQISSEVPQNLSASRPQDRQFILSSKKLLLSDSGFYLCASSGPSATNEKLFFGSGTQLSVL.

This clone was seen only once. The chain combines TRBV4-2 with TRBJ2-7, with D perhaps matching TRBD2 (6 bases). Germline CDR1 is LGHNA and CDR2 is YNFKEQ. V was cut by 0 bases and J by 3 bases, with 18 bases left in between. The CDR3 loop spans 17 amino acids. CDR3 region: CASSQDRETMRIYEQYF. The CDR3 region has the DNA TGTGCCAGCAGCCAAGATCGGGAGACAATGCGGATCTACGAGCAGTACTTC.